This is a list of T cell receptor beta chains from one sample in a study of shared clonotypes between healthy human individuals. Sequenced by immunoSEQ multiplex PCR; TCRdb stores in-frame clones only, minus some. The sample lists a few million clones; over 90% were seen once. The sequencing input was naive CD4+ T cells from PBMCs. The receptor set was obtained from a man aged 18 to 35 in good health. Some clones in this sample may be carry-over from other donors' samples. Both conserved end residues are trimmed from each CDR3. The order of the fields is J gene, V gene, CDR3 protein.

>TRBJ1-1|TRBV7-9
ASSTYAGNTEAF
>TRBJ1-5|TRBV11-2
ASSLGGQGNQPQH
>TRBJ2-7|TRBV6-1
ASKGQLSYEQY
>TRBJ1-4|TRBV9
ASSPRRKGLPNEKLF
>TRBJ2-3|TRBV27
ASSLSGATSTDTQY
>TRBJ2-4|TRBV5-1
ASSFQQGSLAKNIQY
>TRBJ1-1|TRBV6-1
ASAAAVRGAGLAF
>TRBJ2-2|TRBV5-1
ASKPSRLSNTGELF
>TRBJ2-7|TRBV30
AWNHRDPFAFEQY
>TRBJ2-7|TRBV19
ASSMVTGTYEQY
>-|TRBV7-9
ASSSGTGGPFSYEQY
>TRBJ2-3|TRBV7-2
ASSSTGTDTQY
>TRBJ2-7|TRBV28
ASSLLAGADEQY
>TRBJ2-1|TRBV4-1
ASSQFIAGNYNEQF
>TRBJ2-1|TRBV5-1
ASSRAGTPSYNEQF
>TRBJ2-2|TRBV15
ATSSRRTGGTGELF